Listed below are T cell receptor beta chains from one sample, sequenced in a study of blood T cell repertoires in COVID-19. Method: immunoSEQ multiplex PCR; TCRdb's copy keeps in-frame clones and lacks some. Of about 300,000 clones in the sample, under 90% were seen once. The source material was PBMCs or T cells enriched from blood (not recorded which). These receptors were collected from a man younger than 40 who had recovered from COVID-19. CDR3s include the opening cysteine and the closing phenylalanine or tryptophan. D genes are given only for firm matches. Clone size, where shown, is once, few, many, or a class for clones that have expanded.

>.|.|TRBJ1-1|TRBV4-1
TGCGCCAGCAGCCAAGCGCACGGTACCAGGGATTCAGGAGCTTTCTTT
CASSQAHGTRDSGAFF
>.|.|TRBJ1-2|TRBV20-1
TGCAGTGCTGGACAGAACTATGGCTACACCTTC
CSAGQNYGYTF
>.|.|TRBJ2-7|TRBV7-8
TGTGCCAGCAGCGAGACAACCGGGACACTTTCCTACGAGCAGTACTTC
CASSETTGTLSYEQYF
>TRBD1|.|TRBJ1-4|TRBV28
TGTGCCAGCAGTTCGGGACAGTCAAGAAAAAAACTGTTTTTT
CASSSGQSRKKLFF
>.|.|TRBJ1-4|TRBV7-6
TGTGCCAGCAGCGCCGGGAGAGCTAATGAAAAACTGTTTTTT
CASSAGRANEKLFF
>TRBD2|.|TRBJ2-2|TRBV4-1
TGCGCCAGCAGCCGGCTAGCGGGGGGAGGGGAGCTGTTTTTT
CASSRLAGGGELFF
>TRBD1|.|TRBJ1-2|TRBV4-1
TGCGCCAGCAGCCAAGAAGTGGGACAGTATGGCTACACCTTC
CASSQEVGQYGYTF
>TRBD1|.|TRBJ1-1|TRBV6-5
TGTGCCAGCAGTCTACAGGGGATGAACACTGAAGCTTTCTTT
CASSLQGMNTEAFF
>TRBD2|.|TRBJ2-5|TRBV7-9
TGTGCCAGCAGCTCGCCCGCTAGCGGGAGAGAGACCCAGTACTTC
CASSSPASGRETQYF
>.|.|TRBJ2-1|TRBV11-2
TGTGCCAGCAGCTTAGGACTAGATGATGAGCAGTTCTTC
CASSLGLDDEQFF
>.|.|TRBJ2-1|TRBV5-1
TGCGCCAGCAGCGAGACAGGTGCGAGCAATGAGCAGTTCTTC
CASSETGASNEQFF
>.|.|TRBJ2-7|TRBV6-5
TGTGCCAGCAGCTCCCCCGGTTCTGTTTCCGAGCAGTACTTC
CASSSPGSVSEQYF
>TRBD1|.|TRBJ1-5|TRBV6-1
TGTGCCAGCAGTGTCTCACTACAGGGGGCAAGTAATCAGCCCCAGCATTTT
CASSVSLQGASNQPQHF
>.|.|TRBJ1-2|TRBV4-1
TGCGCCAGCAGCCAAGGGCAGGTTAACTATGGCTACACCTTC
CASSQGQVNYGYTF
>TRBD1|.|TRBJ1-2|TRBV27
TGTGCCAGCAGTTTAGGGGGGACAGGGTTCTATGGCTACACCTTC
CASSLGGTGFYGYTF
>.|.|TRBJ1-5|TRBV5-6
TGTGCCAGCAGCTTGGCTGGAGGGGCCAGCAATCAGCCCCAGCATTTT
CASSLAGGASNQPQHF
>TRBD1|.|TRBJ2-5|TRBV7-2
TGTGCCAGCGGTTTACAGGGGCAAGAGACCCAGTACTTC
CASGLQGQETQYF
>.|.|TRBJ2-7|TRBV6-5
TGTGCCAGCAGTTACCGGGGGGCTAGCTCCTACGAGCAGTACTTC
CASSYRGASSYEQYF
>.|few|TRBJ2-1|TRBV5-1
TGCGCCAGCAGCCCCAAACCAGGGGACTACAATGAGCAGTTCTTC
CASSPKPGDYNEQFF
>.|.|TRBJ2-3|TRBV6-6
TGTGCCAGCAGTTACCGCGGGGAGGTGAGCACAGATACGCAGTATTTT
CASSYRGEVSTDTQYF
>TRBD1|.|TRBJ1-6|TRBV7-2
TGTGCCAGCAGCTTGGGGGACAGGCAAAATTCACCCCTCCACTTT
CASSLGDRQNSPLHF
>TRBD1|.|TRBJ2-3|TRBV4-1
TGCGCCAGCAGGACAGGGGAGGGCACAGATACGCAGTATTTT
CASRTGEGTDTQYF
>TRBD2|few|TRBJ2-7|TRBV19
TGTGCCAGTAGTATAGCTAGCGGGAGAACCTACGAGCAGTACTTC
CASSIASGRTYEQYF
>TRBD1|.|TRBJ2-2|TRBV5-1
TGCGCCAGCAGCTTGTTCGGCCCCGGGACAGGGAGAACCGGGGAGCTGTTTTTT
CASSLFGPGTGRTGELFF
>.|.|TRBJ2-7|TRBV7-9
TGTGCCAGCAGCCCTAGGACAGCTTACGAGCAGTACTTC
CASSPRTAYEQYF
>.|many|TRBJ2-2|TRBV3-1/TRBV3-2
TGTGCCAGCAGCCGATCTACAGGAGCCAATCGTCCCGGGGAGCTGTTTTTT
CASSRSTGANRPGELFF
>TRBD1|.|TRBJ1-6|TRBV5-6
TGTGCCAGCAGCCTACAGGGGAATAATTCACCCCTCCACTTT
CASSLQGNNSPLHF
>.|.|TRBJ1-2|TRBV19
TGTGCCAGTAGTATAGATAGGGCCCCCGCAGGGATGTCGTCCGGCTACACCTTC
CASSIDRAPAGMSSGYTF
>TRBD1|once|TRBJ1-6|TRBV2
TGTGCCAGCAGTGGGCAGGGGGTTGCCTCACCCCTCCACTTT
CASSGQGVASPLHF
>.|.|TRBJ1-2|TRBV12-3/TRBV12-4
TGTGCCAGCAGTTTTGCGGAAACCTATGGCTACACCTTC
CASSFAETYGYTF
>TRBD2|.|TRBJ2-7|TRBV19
TGTGCCAGTAGTGCTAGCGGGAGGGGGGACTACGAGCAGTACTTC
CASSASGRGDYEQYF
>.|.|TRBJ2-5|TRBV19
TGTGCCAGTAGTATCTATGCTAGCGAAGAGACCCAGTACTTC
CASSIYASEETQYF
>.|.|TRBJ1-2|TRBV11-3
TGTGCCAGCAGCTTAGTAACAACCGGCTACACCTTC
CASSLVTTGYTF
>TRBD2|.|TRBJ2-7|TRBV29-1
TGCAGCGTTGAAGGGAAGGAGGGGACTAGCGGGGGTTGGGGAAACGAGCAGTACTTC
CSVEGKEGTSGGWGNEQYF
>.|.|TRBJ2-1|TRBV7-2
TGTGCCAGCAGCTTAGCATCCGGGTTTAAAGGCTACAATGAGCAGTTCTTC
CASSLASGFKGYNEQFF
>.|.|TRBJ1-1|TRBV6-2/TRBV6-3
TGTGCCAGCAGCCCGGGACACCCCACTGAAGCTTTCTTT
CASSPGHPTEAFF
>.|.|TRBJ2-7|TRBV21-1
TGTGCCAGCAGCAACTGCCGGACTAGCGGGGCCCCCTACGAGCAGTACTTC
CASSNCRTSGAPYEQYF
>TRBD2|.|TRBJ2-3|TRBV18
TGTGCCAGCTCACCGACTAGCGGGGGACACACAGATACGCAGTATTTT
CASSPTSGGHTDTQYF
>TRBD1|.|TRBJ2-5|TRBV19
TGTGCCAGTAGCCGCGGGACAGGGATTTCAGTGGAGACCCAGTACTTC
CASSRGTGISVETQYF
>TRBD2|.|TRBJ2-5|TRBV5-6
TGTGCCAGCAGCTTGGTAATAGCGGGTAATCAAGAGACCCAGTACTTC
CASSLVIAGNQETQYF
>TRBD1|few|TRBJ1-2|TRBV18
TGTGCCAGCTCACCCGGACAGGGGGATGGCTACACCTTC
CASSPGQGDGYTF
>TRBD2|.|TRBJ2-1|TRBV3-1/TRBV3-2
TGTGCCAGCAGCCACGCAGGGACTAGCGGGTATGAGCAGTTCTTC
CASSHAGTSGYEQFF
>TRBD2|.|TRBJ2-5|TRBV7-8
TGTGCCAGCAGCTGGGGACTACAAGAGACCCAGTACTTC
CASSWGLQETQYF
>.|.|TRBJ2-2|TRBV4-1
TGCGCCAGCAGTCAGACAGTTGCCGGGGAGCTGTTTTTT
CASSQTVAGELFF
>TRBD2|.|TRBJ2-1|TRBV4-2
TGTGCCAGCAGCGCCGGGACTAGCGGGAGAAGGAGGGGGAATGAGCAGTTCTTC
CASSAGTSGRRRGNEQFF
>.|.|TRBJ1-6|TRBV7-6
TGTGCCAGCAGCTTAGTTCCAGGCTCCTATAATTCACCCCTCCACTTT
CASSLVPGSYNSPLHF
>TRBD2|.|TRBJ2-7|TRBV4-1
TGCGCCAGCAGCCAAGATATGGGCGGGAGGGCAACCTACGAGCAGTACTTC
CASSQDMGGRATYEQYF
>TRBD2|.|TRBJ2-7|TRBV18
TGTGCCAGCTCACCACAGGGCTCACCTAGCGGGAGGGCGATCGAGCAGTACTTC
CASSPQGSPSGRAIEQYF
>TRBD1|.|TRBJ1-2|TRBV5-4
TGTGCCAGCAGCTCCCAGAGACAGGGCTACTATGGCTACACCTTC
CASSSQRQGYYGYTF
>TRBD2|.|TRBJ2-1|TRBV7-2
TGTGCCAGCAGCGGGTTAGCGGGAGTCTCTACGCAGTTCTTC
CASSGLAGVSTQFF
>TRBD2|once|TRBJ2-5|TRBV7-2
TGTGCCAGCAGCTTAAGTTTTACGGGGGGGCATACAGGGACCCAGTACTTC
CASSLSFTGGHTGTQYF
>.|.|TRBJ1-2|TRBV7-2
TGTGCCAGCAGCAAGAGGGGGTTTCGCTACACCTTC
CASSKRGFRYTF
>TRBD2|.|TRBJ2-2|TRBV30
TGTGCCTGGAGTAGAGGACTAGCAGACACCGGGGAGCTGTTTTTT
CAWSRGLADTGELFF
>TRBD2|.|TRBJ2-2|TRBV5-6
TGTGCCAGCATCCTCCTGGGACTAGCGAACACCGGGGAGCTGTTTTTT
CASILLGLANTGELFF
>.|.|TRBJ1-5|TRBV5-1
TGCGCCAGCAGCTTGGAAGGGGGACGGCAGCCCCAGCATTTT
CASSLEGGRQPQHF